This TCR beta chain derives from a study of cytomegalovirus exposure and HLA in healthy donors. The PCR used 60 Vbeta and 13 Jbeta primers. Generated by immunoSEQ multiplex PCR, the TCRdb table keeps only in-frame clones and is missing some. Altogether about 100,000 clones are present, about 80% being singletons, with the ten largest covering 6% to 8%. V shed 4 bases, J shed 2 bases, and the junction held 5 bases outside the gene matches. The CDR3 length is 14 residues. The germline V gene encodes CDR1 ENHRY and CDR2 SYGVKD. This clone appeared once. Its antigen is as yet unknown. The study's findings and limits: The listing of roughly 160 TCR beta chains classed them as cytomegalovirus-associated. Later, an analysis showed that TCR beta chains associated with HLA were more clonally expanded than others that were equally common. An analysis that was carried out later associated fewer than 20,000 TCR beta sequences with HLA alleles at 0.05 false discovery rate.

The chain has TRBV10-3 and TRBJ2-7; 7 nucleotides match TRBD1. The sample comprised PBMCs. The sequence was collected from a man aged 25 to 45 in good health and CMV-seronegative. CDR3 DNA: TGTGCCATCAGTGCTACAGGGGTGACCTACGAGCAGTACTTC. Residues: CAISATGVTYEQYF.